Detailed here is one T cell receptor (beta chain). There is no known antigen for this receptor. The sample holds no much larger clone one base away, and base qualities are not on file. The sample is drawn from a study of T-cell memory formation after mild COVID-19 (dated by TCRdb to the early 2020s). Background on the whole study: TCR sequence clusters from the two donors were largely donor specific. In a couple of donors, T-cell clones that expanded and contracted after mild COVID-19 were tracked by sequencing TCRalpha and TCRbeta repertoires over time. Two young, previously healthy adult volunteers made up the cohort, one male and one female. Study-level results and caveats: Only a couple of mild cases were covered by the study, and larger cohorts that include severe cases with pre-infection samples were considered necessary. Some responding clones were detected in pre-infection memory, which suggested that pre-existing cross-reactive memory T cells had joined the SARS-CoV-2 response. Clones that contracted from day 15 to 85 showed balanced CD4/CD8 phenotypes, whereas a second wave of clones that expanded from day 15 to 37 leaned towards CD4+. Contracting CD4+ clones turned up mainly in the CM and EM memory subsets, whereas EMRA was where CD8+ clones were enriched. SARS-CoV-2 specificity of the second-wave clones peaking on day 37 was not confirmed.

Sequencing used an Illumina NovaSeq 6000. Using 5'RACE with constant-segment primers, TCRalpha and TCRbeta cDNA libraries were constructed, with sample barcodes and unique molecular identifiers added in the process. RNA was extracted from every sample with Trizol reagent. Amplification of the libraries took two PCR steps, and the second step added a second sample barcode plus Illumina TruSeq adapters. The libraries were sequenced on an Illumina NovaSeq using 2 x 150 bp paired-end reads. The original methods were these. Reads were demultiplexed and collapsed into UMI-guided consensus sequences with migec v1.2.7. Using mixcr v2.1.11, the UMI consensuses were aligned to TRA and TRB V and J templates and assembled into clonotypes. A clonotype was counted as expanded or contracted only if both edgeR and NoisET called the change significant, with noise models trained on biological replicates. For edgeR calls, a false discovery rate-adjusted p below 0.01 and a log2 fold-change threshold of 1 were applied. As an exploratory analysis of dynamics, max-normalized trajectories of the 1000 most abundant clonotypes were examined by PCA with hierarchical clustering. Separately sequenced CD4+ and CD8+ repertoires were used to assign a CD4 or CD8 phenotype to each responding clone. Using fastp at Q25 and MiXCR, TCRdb reprocessed the public reads and kept productive beta chains. Every entry covers one CDR3 protein and lists the most common genes and DNA from its rows. The V and J calls and clone size come from TCRdb's table, not from the authors' own analysis. The table for this sample lists over 300,000 distinct CDR3 sequences; 20% to 25% of them were counted only once. The leading ten clones occupy around 20% of the sample.

Ficoll-Paque density gradient centrifugation was the method used to isolate PBMCs. CDR1 and CDR2 (SGHRS, YFSETQ) derive from the germline V gene. From cysteine to phenylalanine, the CDR3 is 13 amino acids long. The CDR3 DNA has 39 bases and is translated from base 1. V lost 4 bases and J lost 8 bases; the stretch between them is 13 bases long. This sequence originates from a man between 18 and 29 years old who had mild COVID-19 (a few samples of this study predate the infection). The sample titles of this study are shuffled in the database, so cell type and time point are left out; the donor was told from shared clones. The sequence links TRBV5-1 to TRBJ2-1; no D gene can be assigned with confidence. The sequencing sample was made of PBMCs or a T cell subset sorted from them (not recorded which). The DNA sequence is as follows: TGCGCCAGCAGCGCCGCCTTGTTGGATGAGCAGTTCTTC. It codes for CASSAALLDEQFF.